Listed below are T cell receptor beta chains from one sample, sequenced in a study of blood T cell repertoires in COVID-19. Libraries were prepared by immunoSEQ multiplex PCR; TCRdb keeps only in-frame clonotypes and omits some of them. Counted here are about 150,000 clones, 70% to 90% occurring once; the ten biggest clones make up 2% to 3%. Material for sequencing was peripheral blood. The receptors derive from a woman in her 70s with acute or convalescent COVID-19. The CDR3 runs from the conserved cysteine through the conserved F or W. A D gene is named only where the DNA matches it firmly. The listing skips clone size in some rows; elsewhere it reads once, few, many or a size class.

- | TRBJ1-1 | TRBV10-3 | TRBD1 | TGTGCCACCTGGACAGGGGGCGCTGAAGCTTTCTTT | CATWTGGAEAFF
- | TRBJ1-6 | TRBV10-2 | - | TGCGCCAGCAGTGAGGGACAGCTAAATTCACCCCTCCACTTT | CASSEGQLNSPLHF
- | TRBJ2-1 | TRBV7-9 | TRBD1 | TGTGCCAGCAGCAGCCGGGACAGGGACCATGAGCAGTTCTTC | CASSSRDRDHEQFF
few | TRBJ1-1 | TRBV19 | TRBD1 | TGTGCCAGTAGTATGTGGGACAGGGGGGAAGCTTTCTTT | CASSMWDRGEAFF
- | TRBJ2-6 | TRBV2 | - | TGTGCCAGCAGACCACCCGGCTCTGGGGCCAACGTCCTGACTTTC | CASRPPGSGANVLTF
- | TRBJ1-2 | TRBV2 | TRBD1 | TGTGCCCGAAGGGACAGGGCCACAGTTTTTGGTGGCTACACCTTC | CARRDRATVFGGYTF
- | TRBJ2-2 | TRBV6-5 | TRBD1 | TGTGCCAGCAGTAGGGGGCGGAACACCGGGGAGCTGTTTTTT | CASSRGRNTGELFF
- | TRBJ1-4 | TRBV27 | TRBD1 | TGTGCCAGCAGTCCAGGGACAGGTGGTAAACTGTTTTTT | CASSPGTGGKLFF
- | TRBJ1-2 | TRBV9 | - | TGTGCCAGCAGCGTAGAGACCACAAGGACTTATGGCTACACCTTC | CASSVETTRTYGYTF
- | TRBJ2-1 | TRBV10-3 | - | TGTGCCATCAGTGAGGAGAGCTCCTACAATGAGCAGTTCTTC | CAISEESSYNEQFF
- | TRBJ1-2 | TRBV15 | TRBD1 | TGTGCCACCAGCGAACGGACAGGGGTTATCTATGGCTACACCTTC | CATSERTGVIYGYTF
once | TRBJ1-1 | TRBV28 | - | TGTGCCAGCAGGGAGACCGGACCAGGGGCTTTCTTT | CASRETGPGAFF
- | TRBJ2-7 | TRBV5-1 | - | TGCGCCAGCAGCTTCTTTAGGGGGTCCTACGAGCAGTACTTC | CASSFFRGSYEQYF
- | TRBJ2-1 | TRBV24-1 | TRBD2 | TGTGCCACCAGTGGCGGGAGGAACTACAATGAGCAGTTCTTC | CATSGGRNYNEQFF
- | TRBJ2-7 | TRBV2 | - | TGTGCCAGCAGAGACAAGACGTGGGACACCAACTCCTACGAGCAGTACTTC | CASRDKTWDTNSYEQYF
- | TRBJ1-5 | TRBV19 | - | TGTGCCAGTAGTATAGAAGGCAGGGGCAGGGATCAGCCCCAGCATTTT | CASSIEGRGRDQPQHF
- | TRBJ1-1 | TRBV5-4 | - | TGTGCCAGCAGCTTCTACCAACAGGGAAGGAACACTGAAGCTTTCTTT | CASSFYQQGRNTEAFF
- | TRBJ1-2 | TRBV7-8 | - | TGTGCCAGCAGTCCCAGCAGGGCAGCTAACTATGGCTACACCTTC | CASSPSRAANYGYTF
- | TRBJ1-2 | TRBV14 | - | TGTGCCAGCAGCCGGGACTCCTATGGCTACACCTTC | CASSRDSYGYTF
- | TRBJ1-6 | TRBV28 | - | TGTGCCAGCAGTGGGGGCGGCCCCGATGAGTCCTCACCCCTCCACTTT | CASSGGGPDESSPLHF
- | TRBJ1-3 | TRBV6-6 | TRBD1 | TGTGCCACCATACAGGGGGCCGGAAACACCATATATTTT | CATIQGAGNTIYF
- | TRBJ2-3 | TRBV18 | TRBD2 | TGTGCCAGCCAACCGGGACTAGCGAGCACAGATACGCAGTATTTT | CASQPGLASTDTQYF
- | TRBJ1-6 | TRBV5-1 | - | TGCGCCAGCAGCTTGAGATCAGGGGCCGACTCCTATAATTCACCCCTCCACTTT | CASSLRSGADSYNSPLHF
- | TRBJ1-1 | TRBV5-8 | - | TGTGCCAGTAACCCGTGGACAGTCATGAACACTGAAGCTTTCTTT | CASNPWTVMNTEAFF
- | TRBJ2-5 | TRBV9 | - | TGTGCCAGCAGCGTAGTTTCGGAACTGCCGACGGGGACCCAGTACTTC | CASSVVSELPTGTQYF
- | TRBJ1-2 | TRBV6-5 | - | TGTGCCAGCAGTTACCTGGGGGGAATTGACTATGGCTACACCTTC | CASSYLGGIDYGYTF
- | TRBJ2-6 | TRBV5-6 | - | TGTGCCAGCAGCCCTCAGGGGTCTGGGGCCAACGTCCTGACTTTC | CASSPQGSGANVLTF
- | TRBJ1-4 | TRBV5-1 | - | TGCGCCAGCAGCTTCGGGGAGAAATCGAAACTGTTTTTT | CASSFGEKSKLFF
- | TRBJ1-1 | TRBV5-1 | - | TGCGCCAGCAGCTTAATGCAGGGGACGAACACTGAAGCTTTCTTT | CASSLMQGTNTEAFF
few | TRBJ1-1 | TRBV6-6 | TRBD1 | TGTGCCAGCAGTTTCCCCGGGACAGGGGACGCTGAAGCTTTCTTT | CASSFPGTGDAEAFF
- | TRBJ2-5 | TRBV5-1 | - | TGCGCCAGCAGCTCCGGGGACCAAGAGACCCAGTACTTC | CASSSGDQETQYF
- | TRBJ2-2 | TRBV7-2 | TRBD2 | TGTGCCAGCAGCTTAGTTAGCGGGGGGGCAGGGAACACCGGGGAGCTGTTTTTT | CASSLVSGGAGNTGELFF
- | TRBJ1-5 | TRBV28 | - | TGTGCCAGCAGTTTCGGAGACAGCAATCAGCCCCAGCATTTT | CASSFGDSNQPQHF
- | TRBJ1-2 | TRBV7-2 | - | TGTGCCAGCAGCGGGGCAGTGGCCCCGGTTAACTATGGCTACACCTTC | CASSGAVAPVNYGYTF
- | TRBJ1-1 | TRBV9 | - | TGTGCCAGCAGTCGAGGGGGGAACACTGAAGCTTTCTTT | CASSRGGNTEAFF
- | TRBJ2-1 | TRBV6-5 | TRBD2 | TGTGCCAGCAGTCCCACGCGGGGGGCGCGGGATGAGCAGTTCTTC | CASSPTRGARDEQFF
- | TRBJ1-2 | TRBV7-2 | - | TGTGCCAGCAGCTTAGTTTTTCGTGGCTACACCTTC | CASSLVFRGYTF
- | TRBJ1-3 | TRBV4-3 | - | TGCGCCAGCAGCCAGGGGGGGAGATCTGGAAACACCATATATTTT | CASSQGGRSGNTIYF
- | TRBJ2-3 | TRBV7-9 | - | TGTGCCAGCAGCTACGGAGATACGCAGTATTTT | CASSYGDTQYF
few | TRBJ1-5 | TRBV19 | - | TGTGCCAGTGGAATTGGAGGGGTTGCAAATCAGCCCCAGCATTTT | CASGIGGVANQPQHF
- | TRBJ1-2 | TRBV10-3 | - | TGTGCCATCAGTGAGAGGGGATCCGACTATGGCTACACCTTC | CAISERGSDYGYTF
- | TRBJ1-2 | TRBV28 | TRBD1 | TGTGCCAGCAGTCCGAGCTACAGGACAGGAGTCAATGGCTACACCTTC | CASSPSYRTGVNGYTF
once | TRBJ2-5 | TRBV18 | TRBD2 | TGTGCCAGCTCCGAAATTGGGACTATACAAGAGACCCAGTACTTC | CASSEIGTIQETQYF
- | TRBJ2-3 | TRBV13 | TRBD1 | TGTGCCAGCAGCAAAAAAAAGACAGGGGGTAGAACAGATACGCAGTATTTT | CASSKKKTGGRTDTQYF
few | TRBJ2-3 | TRBV9 | TRBD1 | TGTGCCAGCAGCGGGGACAGGGGCATAGTAAAGGGTACGCAGTATTTT | CASSGDRGIVKGTQYF
- | TRBJ2-5 | TRBV11-3 | - | TGTGCCAGCAGCGTGGGACAACAAGAGACCCAGTACTTC | CASSVGQQETQYF
- | TRBJ2-4 | TRBV5-8 | - | TGTGCCAGCAGCTTAGGCGGGTTGATAAGCATTCAGTACTTC | CASSLGGLISIQYF
- | TRBJ2-2 | TRBV5-1 | - | TGCGCCAGCAACCCCGACACGAACACCGGGGAGCTGTTTTTT | CASNPDTNTGELFF
- | TRBJ2-2 | TRBV7-3 | - | TGTGCCAGCAGCTTAATTTCGGGGGTCGGTAGGGACACCGGGGAGCTGTTTTTT | CASSLISGVGRDTGELFF
- | TRBJ1-5 | TRBV27 | TRBD1 | TGTGCCAGCAGTCCAACTCTGGGGACAGGGGGCAATCAGCCCCAGCATTTT | CASSPTLGTGGNQPQHF
- | TRBJ1-1 | TRBV18 | - | TGTGCCAGCCGGGGACACTTGAACACTGAAGCTTTCTTT | CASRGHLNTEAFF
- | TRBJ2-1 | TRBV12-3/TRBV12-4 | TRBD1 | TGTGCCAGCACCTCGACAGGGATACATGAGCAGTTCTTC | CASTSTGIHEQFF
- | TRBJ1-6 | TRBV7-2 | - | TGTGCCAGCAGCTTATCCGACAGGTTCCGAGGCTCACCCCTCCACTTT | CASSLSDRFRGSPLHF
- | TRBJ2-3 | TRBV5-1 | TRBD2 | TGCGCCAGCAGCTTGCTGGGGGGGGTTTCAGATACGCAGTATTTT | CASSLLGGVSDTQYF
- | TRBJ1-6 | TRBV13 | - | TGTGCCAGCAGCTCGGACAGTGCCTCACCCCTCCACTTT | CASSSDSASPLHF